The clone carrying this T cell receptor beta chain was detected ten times or more. What it binds is not known. The germline V and J ends were trimmed by 1 base and 6 bases, with 9 bases remaining between them. The germline V gene has CDR1 SGHTA and CDR2 FQGNSA. The CDR3 is made up of 13 amino acids. This specimen comes from a study of T cell repertoires in cytomegalovirus infection. On the study more broadly: Through public TCR beta signatures, both CMV infection and matching HLA type were indicated. Study-level findings and limits: The ex vivo response was dominated by HLA-C-restricted CMV-specific TCR beta clonotypes.

Using its own MiXCR run on the reads, TCRdb lists one record per CDR3 protein. This sample has about 24,000 distinct CDR3 sequences, with around 21% found just once. The TCR was taken from a human donor in good health (CMV status not recorded). Some clones in this sample may be carry-over from other donors' samples. The chain joins TRBV7-2 to TRBJ1-1; D unresolved. Source: CD8+ T cells from cultured PBMCs, taken from culture after CMV antigen stimulation. CDR3 in amino acids: CASSLGIHSEAFF. CDR3 nucleotide sequence: TGTGCCAGCAGCTTAGGGATACACTCTGAAGCTTTCTTT.